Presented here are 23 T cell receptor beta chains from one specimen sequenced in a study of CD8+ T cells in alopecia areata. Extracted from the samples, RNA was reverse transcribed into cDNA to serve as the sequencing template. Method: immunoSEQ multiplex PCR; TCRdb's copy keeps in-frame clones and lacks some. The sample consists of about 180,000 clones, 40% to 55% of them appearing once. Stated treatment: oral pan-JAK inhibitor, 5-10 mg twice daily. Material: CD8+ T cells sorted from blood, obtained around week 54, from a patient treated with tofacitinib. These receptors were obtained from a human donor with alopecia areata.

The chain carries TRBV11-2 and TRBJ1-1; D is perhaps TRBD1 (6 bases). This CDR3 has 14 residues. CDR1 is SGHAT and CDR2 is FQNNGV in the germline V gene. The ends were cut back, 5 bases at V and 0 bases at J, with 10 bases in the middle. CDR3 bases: TGTGCCAGCAGCCCGGGACAATTGAACACTGAAGCTTTCTTT. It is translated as CASSPGQLNTEAFF.

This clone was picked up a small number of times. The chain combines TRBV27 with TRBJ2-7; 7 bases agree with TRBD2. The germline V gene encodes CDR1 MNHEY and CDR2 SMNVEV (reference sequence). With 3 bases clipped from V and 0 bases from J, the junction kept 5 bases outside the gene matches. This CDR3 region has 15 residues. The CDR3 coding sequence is TGTGCCAGCAGTTTGGAGGGCGGGAGCTCCTACGAGCAGTACTTC. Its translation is CASSLEGGSSYEQYF.

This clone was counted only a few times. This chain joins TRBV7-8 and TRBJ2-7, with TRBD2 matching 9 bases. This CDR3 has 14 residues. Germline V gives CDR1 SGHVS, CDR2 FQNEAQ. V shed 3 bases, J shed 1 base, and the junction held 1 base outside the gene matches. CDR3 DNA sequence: TGTGCCAGCAGCTTGCGGGGGGGATCCTACGAGCAGTACTTC. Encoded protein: CASSLRGGSYEQYF.

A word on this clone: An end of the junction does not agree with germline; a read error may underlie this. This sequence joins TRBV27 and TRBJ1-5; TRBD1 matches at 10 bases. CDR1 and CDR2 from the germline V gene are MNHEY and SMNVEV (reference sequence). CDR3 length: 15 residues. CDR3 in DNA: TGTGCCAGCAGGGGGACAGGGGAATCCAATCGGCCCCAGCATTTT. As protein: CASRGTGESNRPQHF.

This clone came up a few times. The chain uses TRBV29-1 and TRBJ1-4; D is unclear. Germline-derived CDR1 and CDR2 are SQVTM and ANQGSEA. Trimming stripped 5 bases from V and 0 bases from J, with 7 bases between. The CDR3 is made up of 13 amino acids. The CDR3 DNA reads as TGCAGCGTTCGGTGGGCAACTAATGAAAAACTGTTTTTT. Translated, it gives CSVRWATNEKLFF. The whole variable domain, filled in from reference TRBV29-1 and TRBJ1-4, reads SAVISQKPSRDICQRGTSLTIQCQVDSQVTMMFWYRQQPGQSLTLIATANQGSEATYESGFVIDKFPISRPNLTFSTLTVSNMSPEDSSIYLCSVRWATNEKLFFGSGTQLSVL.

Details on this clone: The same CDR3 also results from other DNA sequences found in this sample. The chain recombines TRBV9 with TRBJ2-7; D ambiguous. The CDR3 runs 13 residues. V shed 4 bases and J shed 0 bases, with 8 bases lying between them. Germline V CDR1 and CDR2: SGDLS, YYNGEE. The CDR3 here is CASSPGISYEQYF. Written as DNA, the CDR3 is TGTGCCAGCAGCCCCGGCATCTCCTACGAGCAGTACTTC.

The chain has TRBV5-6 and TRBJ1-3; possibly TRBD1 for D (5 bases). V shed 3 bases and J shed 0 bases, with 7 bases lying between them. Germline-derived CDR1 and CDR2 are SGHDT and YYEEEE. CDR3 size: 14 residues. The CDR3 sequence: CASSWGNSGNTIYF. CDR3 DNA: TGTGCCAGCAGCTGGGGCAACTCTGGAAACACCATATATTTT.

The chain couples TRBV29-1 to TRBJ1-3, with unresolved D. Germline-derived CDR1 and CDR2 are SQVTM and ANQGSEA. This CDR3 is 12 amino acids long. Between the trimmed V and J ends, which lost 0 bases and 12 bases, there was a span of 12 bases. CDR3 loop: CSVEDPRKIIYF. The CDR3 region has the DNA TGCAGCGTTGAAGATCCGAGAAAAATCATATATTTT.

CDR3 sequence reads: CASSSPTGIQPQHF. CDR3 in DNA: TGTGCCAGTAGTAGCCCGACAGGGATTCAGCCCCAGCATTTT. The chain employs TRBV19 and TRBJ1-5; 7 bases are shared with TRBD1. There are 14 residues in the CDR3. V lost 4 bases, J lost 6 bases, and 6 bases stayed unmatched. The germline V gene encodes CDR1 LNHDA and CDR2 SQIVND (reference sequence).

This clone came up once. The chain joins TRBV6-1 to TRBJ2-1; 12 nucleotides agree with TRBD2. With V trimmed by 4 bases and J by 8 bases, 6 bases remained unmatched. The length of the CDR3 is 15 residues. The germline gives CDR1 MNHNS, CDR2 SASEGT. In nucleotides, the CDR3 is TGTGCCAGCAGTGCGCCTAGCGGGGGGGCTTATGAGCAGTTCTTC. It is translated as CASSAPSGGAYEQFF.

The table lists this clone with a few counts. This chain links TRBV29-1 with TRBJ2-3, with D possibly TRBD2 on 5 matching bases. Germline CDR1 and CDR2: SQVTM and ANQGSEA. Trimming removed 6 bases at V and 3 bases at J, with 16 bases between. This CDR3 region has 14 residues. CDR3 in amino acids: CSVRTEEITDTQYF. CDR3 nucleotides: TGCAGCGTCCGAACGGAGGAGATAACAGATACGCAGTATTTT.

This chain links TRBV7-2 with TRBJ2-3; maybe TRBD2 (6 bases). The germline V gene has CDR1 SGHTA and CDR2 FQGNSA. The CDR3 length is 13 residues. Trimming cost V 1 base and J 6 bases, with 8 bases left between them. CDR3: CASSLVAGDTQYF. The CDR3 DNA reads TGTGCCAGCAGCTTAGTGGCGGGGGATACGCAGTATTTT.

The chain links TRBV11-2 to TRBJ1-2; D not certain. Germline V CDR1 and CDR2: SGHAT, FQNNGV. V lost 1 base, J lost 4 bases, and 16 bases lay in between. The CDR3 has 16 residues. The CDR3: CASSLVGGPLSYGYTF. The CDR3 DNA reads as TGTGCCAGCAGCTTAGTTGGAGGGCCCCTCTCCTATGGCTACACCTTC. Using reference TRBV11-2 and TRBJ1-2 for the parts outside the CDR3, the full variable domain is EAGVAQSPRYKIIEKRQSVAFWCNPISGHATLYWYQQILGQGPKLLIQFQNNGVVDDSQLPKDRFSAERLKGVDSTLKIQPAKLEDSAVYLCASSLVGGPLSYGYTFGSGTRLTVV.

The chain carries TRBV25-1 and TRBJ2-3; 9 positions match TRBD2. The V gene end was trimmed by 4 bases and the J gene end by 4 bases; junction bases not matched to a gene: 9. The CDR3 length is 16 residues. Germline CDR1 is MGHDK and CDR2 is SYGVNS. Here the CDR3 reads CASSALSGGVADTQYF. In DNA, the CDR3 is TGTGCCAGCAGTGCTCTTAGCGGGGGAGTCGCAGATACGCAGTATTTT.

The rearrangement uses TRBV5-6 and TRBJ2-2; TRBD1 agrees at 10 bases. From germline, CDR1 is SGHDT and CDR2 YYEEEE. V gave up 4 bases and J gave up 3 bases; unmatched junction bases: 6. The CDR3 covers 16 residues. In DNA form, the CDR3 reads TGTGCCAGCAGCACCGGGACAGGGGTTCACACCGGGGAGCTGTTTTTT. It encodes CASSTGTGVHTGELFF.

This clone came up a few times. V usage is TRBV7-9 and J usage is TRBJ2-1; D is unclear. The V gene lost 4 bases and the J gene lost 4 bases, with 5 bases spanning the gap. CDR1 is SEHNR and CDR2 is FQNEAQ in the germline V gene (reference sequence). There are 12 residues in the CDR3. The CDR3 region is CASSYPYNEQFF. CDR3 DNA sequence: TGTGCCAGCAGCTACCCTTACAATGAGCAGTTCTTC.

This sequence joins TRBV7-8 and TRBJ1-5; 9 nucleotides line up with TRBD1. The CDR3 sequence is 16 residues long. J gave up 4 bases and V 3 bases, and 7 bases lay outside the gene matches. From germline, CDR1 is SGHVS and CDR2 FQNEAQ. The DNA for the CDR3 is TGTGCCAGCAGCTTCGGACAGGGGCTATTGAATCAGCCCCAGCATTTT. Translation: CASSFGQGLLNQPQHF.

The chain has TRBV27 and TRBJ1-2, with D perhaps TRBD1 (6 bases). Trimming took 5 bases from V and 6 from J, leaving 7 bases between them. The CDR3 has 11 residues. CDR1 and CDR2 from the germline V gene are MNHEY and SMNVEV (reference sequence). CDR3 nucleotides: TGTGCCAGCAGTACAGGGAATGGCTACACCTTC. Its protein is CASSTGNGYTF.

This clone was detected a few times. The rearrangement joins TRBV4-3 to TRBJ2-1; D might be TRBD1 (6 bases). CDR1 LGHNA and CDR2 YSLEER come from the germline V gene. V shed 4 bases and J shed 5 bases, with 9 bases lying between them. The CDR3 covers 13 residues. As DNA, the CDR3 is TGCGCCAGCAGCCTGGACAGCCACAATGAGCAGTTCTTC. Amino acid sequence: CASSLDSHNEQFF.

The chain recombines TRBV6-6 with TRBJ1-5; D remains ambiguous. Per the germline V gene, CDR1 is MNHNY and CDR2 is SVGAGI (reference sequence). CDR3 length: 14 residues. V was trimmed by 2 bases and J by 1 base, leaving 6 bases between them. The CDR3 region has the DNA TGTGCCAGCAGTTACAGGGAAAGCAATCAGCCCCAGCATTTT. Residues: CASSYRESNQPQHF.

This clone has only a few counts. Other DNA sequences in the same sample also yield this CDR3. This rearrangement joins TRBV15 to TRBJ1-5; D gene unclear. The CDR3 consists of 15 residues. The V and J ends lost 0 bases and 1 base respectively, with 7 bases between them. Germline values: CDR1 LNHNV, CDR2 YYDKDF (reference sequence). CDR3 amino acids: CATSRDRASNQPQHF. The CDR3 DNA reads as TGTGCCACCAGCAGAGATAGGGCCAGCAATCAGCCCCAGCATTTT.

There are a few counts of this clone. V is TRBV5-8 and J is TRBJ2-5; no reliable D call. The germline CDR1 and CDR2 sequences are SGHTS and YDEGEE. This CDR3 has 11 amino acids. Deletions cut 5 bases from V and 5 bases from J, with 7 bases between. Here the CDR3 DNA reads TGTGCCAGCAGAAGTCCGGAGACCCAGTACTTC. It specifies CASRSPETQYF.

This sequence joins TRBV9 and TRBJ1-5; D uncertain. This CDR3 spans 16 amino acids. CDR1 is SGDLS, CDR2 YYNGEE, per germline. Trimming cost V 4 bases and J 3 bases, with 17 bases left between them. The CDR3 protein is CASSPGGGIANQPQHF. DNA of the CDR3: TGTGCCAGCAGCCCCGGAGGAGGAATCGCCAATCAGCCCCAGCATTTT. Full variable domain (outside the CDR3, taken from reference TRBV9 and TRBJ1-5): DSGVTQTPKHLITATGQRVTLRCSPRSGDLSVYWYQQSLDQGLQFLIQYYNGEERAKGNILERFSAQQFPDLHSELNLSSLELGDSALYFCASSPGGGIANQPQHFGDGTRLSIL.